One TCR beta chain is described in this entry. Other nucleotide sequences from this sample produce the same CDR3. Trimming removed 3 bases from V and 4 bases from J; junction bases left unmatched: 7. Looked up from germline, CDR1 is SGDLS and CDR2 is YYNGEE. The length of the CDR3 is 16 residues. This sample was included in a study of blood T cell repertoires in COVID-19. Assay: immunoSEQ multiplex PCR; the TCRdb copy retains only in-frame clones and omits some. The sample includes about 170,000 clones, about nine tenths of them seen just once. This chain joins TRBV9 and TRBJ2-5, with 12 bases fitting TRBD1. The specimen sequenced was PBMCs or T cells enriched from blood (not recorded which). This receptor was obtained from a young woman who had recovered from COVID-19. The CDR3 here is CASSATGTGGRETQYF. The CDR3 bases are TGTGCCAGCAGCGCTACCGGGACAGGGGGCAGAGAGACCCAGTACTTC.